This T cell receptor beta chain was recorded in a study of brain T cells in children with intractable seizures. Regarding the study as a whole: Pre-surgery blood may have been undersampled, hiding some clones.

Assay: immunoSEQ multiplex PCR; the TCRdb copy retains only in-frame clones and omits some. The sample records under 400,000 clones, about 93% being singletons. Concerning this clone: The antigen is not known.

Time point defined: blood from clinic visit 5 months post-surgery; TSC patient then seizure free. Germline CDR1 is MNHNY and CDR2 is SVGAGI (reference sequence). The CDR3 runs 14 residues. V lost 11 bases and J lost 0, with 14 bases in between. The input for sequencing was peripheral blood, taken 5 to 6 months after surgery. The clonotype comes from a boy younger than two with tuberous sclerosis and intractable seizures. The chain couples TRBV6-6 to TRBJ2-1; the D gene is possibly TRBD1 (6 bases). The CDR3 loop reads CAGSDRSSYNEQFF. CDR3 bases: TGTGCCGGCTCCGACAGGAGCTCCTACAATGAGCAGTTCTTC.